A selection of T cell receptor beta chains follows, all from one sample in a study of T-cell reconstitution after alpha-beta-depleted transplantation in children. TCRdb analysed the PCR reads with MiXCR anew, one entry per CDR3 protein. The sample lists 200,000 to 250,000 distinct CDR3 sequences, about 9.5% occurring once. Source: PBMCs from the stem cell graft donor, taken from the stem cell graft. All receptors come from a human donor who donated a stem cell graft to a child with acute lymphoblastic leukemia. The conserved cysteine and the conserved F or W are not part of the CDR3 here. The D gene is left open where the match is weak.

d_gene: .; v_gene: TRBV6-1; j_gene: TRBJ1-6; CDR3aa: ASSDRPDNSPLH
d_gene: .; v_gene: TRBV6-5; j_gene: TRBJ1-2; CDR3aa: ASSYEGTYGYT
d_gene: TRBD2; v_gene: TRBV20-1; j_gene: TRBJ2-1; CDR3aa: SATTGGNNEQF
d_gene: TRBD1; v_gene: TRBV19; j_gene: TRBJ2-1; CDR3aa: ASSRRQGEINEQF
d_gene: .; v_gene: TRBV7-2; j_gene: TRBJ2-7; CDR3aa: ASSLGSSAYEQY
d_gene: .; v_gene: TRBV20-1; j_gene: TRBJ2-7; CDR3aa: SAMTRQAPTYEQY
d_gene: .; v_gene: TRBV5-1; j_gene: TRBJ1-1; CDR3aa: ASTEGENTEAF
d_gene: .; v_gene: TRBV19; j_gene: TRBJ1-1; CDR3aa: ASYRGQANTEAF
d_gene: TRBD2; v_gene: TRBV12-5; j_gene: TRBJ2-1; CDR3aa: ASGPRGANEQF
d_gene: .; v_gene: TRBV5-1; j_gene: TRBJ2-3; CDR3aa: ASSSDDPLADTQY
d_gene: .; v_gene: TRBV6-5; j_gene: TRBJ1-2; CDR3aa: ASEEGRLAYGYT
d_gene: .; v_gene: TRBV7-9; j_gene: TRBJ2-5; CDR3aa: ASSLGGIQETQY
d_gene: .; v_gene: TRBV20-1; j_gene: TRBJ1-6; CDR3aa: SARGTVLSPLH
d_gene: .; v_gene: TRBV20-1; j_gene: TRBJ2-6; CDR3aa: SARVILSGANVLT
d_gene: TRBD1; v_gene: TRBV20-1; j_gene: TRBJ2-7; CDR3aa: SARIPGQGYEQY
d_gene: TRBD2; v_gene: TRBV10-3; j_gene: TRBJ2-3; CDR3aa: AISQGLAEDTQY
d_gene: .; v_gene: TRBV7-2; j_gene: TRBJ1-3; CDR3aa: ASSLAGGFGNTIY
d_gene: .; v_gene: TRBV12-3/TRBV12-4; j_gene: TRBJ1-1; CDR3aa: ASIRTANTEAF
d_gene: TRBD2; v_gene: TRBV5-6; j_gene: TRBJ2-1; CDR3aa: ASSQSGTSDNEQF
d_gene: .; v_gene: TRBV12-3/TRBV12-4; j_gene: TRBJ2-7; CDR3aa: ASSLVTSIALEQY
d_gene: .; v_gene: TRBV28; j_gene: TRBJ2-1; CDR3aa: ASSPPYPERGSYNEQF
d_gene: .; v_gene: TRBV7-2; j_gene: TRBJ2-5; CDR3aa: ASSLVVGPETQY
d_gene: TRBD1; v_gene: TRBV7-9; j_gene: TRBJ2-1; CDR3aa: ASSSTGPNSYNEQF
d_gene: .; v_gene: TRBV12-3/TRBV12-4; j_gene: TRBJ1-1; CDR3aa: ASNAGAYGAF
d_gene: TRBD1; v_gene: TRBV20-1; j_gene: TRBJ1-6; CDR3aa: SARQGVNNSPLH
d_gene: .; v_gene: TRBV7-8; j_gene: TRBJ1-2; CDR3aa: ASRATADGYT
d_gene: TRBD2; v_gene: TRBV10-3; j_gene: TRBJ2-3; CDR3aa: AISERLAGYTDTQY
d_gene: TRBD2; v_gene: TRBV12-3/TRBV12-4; j_gene: TRBJ2-3; CDR3aa: ASSLAQGTTTDTQY
d_gene: TRBD1; v_gene: TRBV12-3/TRBV12-4; j_gene: TRBJ2-7; CDR3aa: ASSFGSGGDEQY
d_gene: .; v_gene: TRBV4-2; j_gene: TRBJ2-5; CDR3aa: ASSQGVGETQY
d_gene: TRBD2; v_gene: TRBV7-7; j_gene: TRBJ2-3; CDR3aa: ASSLAPYLQRGAGTDTQY
d_gene: .; v_gene: TRBV7-2; j_gene: TRBJ1-2; CDR3aa: ASSRDQAHGYT
d_gene: .; v_gene: TRBV5-1; j_gene: TRBJ1-2; CDR3aa: ASSLLQGSTYT
d_gene: .; v_gene: TRBV5-1; j_gene: TRBJ2-1; CDR3aa: ASSLEQGGYNEQF
d_gene: .; v_gene: TRBV6-1; j_gene: TRBJ1-5; CDR3aa: ASSARGSNQPQH
d_gene: TRBD2; v_gene: TRBV12-3/TRBV12-4; j_gene: TRBJ2-7; CDR3aa: ASSYKGGGRRPYEQY
d_gene: TRBD2; v_gene: TRBV6-2/TRBV6-3; j_gene: TRBJ2-2; CDR3aa: ASSYSSQKVAGYTGELF
d_gene: .; v_gene: TRBV11-2; j_gene: TRBJ2-7; CDR3aa: ASSILDYGNEQY